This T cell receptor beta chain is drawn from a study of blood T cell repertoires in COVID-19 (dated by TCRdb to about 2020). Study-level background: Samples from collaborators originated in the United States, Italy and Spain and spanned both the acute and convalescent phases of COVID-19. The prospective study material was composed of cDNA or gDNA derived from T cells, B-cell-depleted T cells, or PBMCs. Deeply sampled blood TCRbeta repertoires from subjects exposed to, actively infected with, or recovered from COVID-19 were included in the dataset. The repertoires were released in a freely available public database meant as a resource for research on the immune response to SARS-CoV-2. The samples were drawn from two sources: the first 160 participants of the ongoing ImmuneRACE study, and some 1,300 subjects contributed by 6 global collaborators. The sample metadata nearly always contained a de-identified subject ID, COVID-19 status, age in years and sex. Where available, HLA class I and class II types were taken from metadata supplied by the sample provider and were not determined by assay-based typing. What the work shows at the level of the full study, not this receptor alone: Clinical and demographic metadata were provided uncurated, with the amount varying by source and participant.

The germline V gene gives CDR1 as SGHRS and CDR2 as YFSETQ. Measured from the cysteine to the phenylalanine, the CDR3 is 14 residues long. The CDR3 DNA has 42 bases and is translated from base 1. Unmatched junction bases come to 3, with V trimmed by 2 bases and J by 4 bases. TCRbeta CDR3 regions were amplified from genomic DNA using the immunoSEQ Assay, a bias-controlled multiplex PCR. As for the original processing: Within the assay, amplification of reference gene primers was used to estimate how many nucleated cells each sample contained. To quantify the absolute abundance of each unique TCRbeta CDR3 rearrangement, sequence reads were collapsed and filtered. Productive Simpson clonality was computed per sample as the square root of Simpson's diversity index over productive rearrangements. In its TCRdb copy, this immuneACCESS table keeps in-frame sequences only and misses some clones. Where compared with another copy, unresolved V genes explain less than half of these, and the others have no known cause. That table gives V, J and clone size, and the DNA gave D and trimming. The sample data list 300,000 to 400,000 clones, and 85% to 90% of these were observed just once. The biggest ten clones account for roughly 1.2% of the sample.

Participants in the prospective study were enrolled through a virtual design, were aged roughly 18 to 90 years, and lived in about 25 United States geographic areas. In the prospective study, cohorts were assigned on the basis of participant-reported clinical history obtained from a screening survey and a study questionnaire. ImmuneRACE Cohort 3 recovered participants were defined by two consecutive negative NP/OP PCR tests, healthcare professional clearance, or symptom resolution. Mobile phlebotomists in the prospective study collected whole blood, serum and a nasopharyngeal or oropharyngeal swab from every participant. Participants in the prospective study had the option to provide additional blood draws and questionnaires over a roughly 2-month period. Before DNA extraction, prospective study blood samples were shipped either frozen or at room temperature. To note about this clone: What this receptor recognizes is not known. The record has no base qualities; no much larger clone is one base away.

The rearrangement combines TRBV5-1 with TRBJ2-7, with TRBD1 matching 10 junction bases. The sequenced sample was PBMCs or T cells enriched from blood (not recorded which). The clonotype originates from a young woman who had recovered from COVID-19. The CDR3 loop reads CASSFMDRGYEQYF. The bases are TGCGCCAGCAGCTTTATGGACAGGGGGTACGAGCAGTACTTC. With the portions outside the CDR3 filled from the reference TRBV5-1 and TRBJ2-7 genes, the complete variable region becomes KAGVTQTPRYLIKTRGQQVTLSCSPISGHRSVSWYQQTPGQGLQFLFEYFSETQRNKGNFPGRFSGRQFSNSRSEMNVSTLELGDSALYLCASSFMDRGYEQYFGPGTRLTVT.